The next 7 T cell receptor beta chains were all read from a single sample in a study of regulatory T cells in long-lasting Graves disease. The time point denotes: persistent/refractory GD, antithyroid drugs over 5 years with positive TRAb. PBMC RNA served as the TCR library source. Assembly of TCR beta libraries relied on iRepertoire HTBI primers together with Arm-PCR of CDR3 regions. TCRdb independently ran MiXCR on the multiplex PCR reads; one entry per CDR3 protein. The data show 700,000 or so distinct CDR3 sequences, with 25% to 35% seen just once and 35% to 55% held by the top ten. The source was peripheral blood mononuclear cells (PBMCs), collected when the disease was refractory, from a patient treated with antithyroid drugs. These receptor sequences come from a female donor with Graves disease.

This clonotype was seen a few times. CDR3 coding DNA: TGTGCCAGCAGTTCGACAGGGGTGAGTCAGCCCCAGCATTTT. Amino acids: CASSSTGVSQPQHF. The gene calls are TRBV6-5 and TRBJ1-5, with 8 bases lining up with TRBD1. CDR3 length: 14 amino acids. The junction had 5 bases not matched to a gene; V was cut back by 4 bases and J by 6 bases. Looked up from germline, CDR1 is MNHEY and CDR2 is SVGAGI.

The genes are TRBV28 and TRBJ2-1, with 8 bases fitting TRBD2. CDR1 MDHEN and CDR2 SYDVKM come from the germline V gene. CDR3 length equals 14 residues. J gave up 6 bases and V 3 bases, and 4 bases lay outside the gene matches. CDR3 sequence reads: CASSFQRESNEQFF. The DNA for the CDR3 is TGTGCCAGCAGTTTCCAGCGGGAGTCCAATGAGCAGTTCTTC.

This clonotype was counted only a few times. The chain joins TRBV15 to TRBJ1-5; D is unresolved. CDR3 size: 14 residues. The germline V and J ends were trimmed by 3 bases and 0 bases, with 6 bases remaining between them. Germline-derived CDR1 and CDR2 are LNHNV and YYDKDF (reference sequence). The CDR3 coding sequence is TGTGCCACCAGCAGCCTTGTTAGCAATCAGCCCCAGCATTTT. It encodes CATSSLVSNQPQHF. Variable domain in full (rest from reference TRBV15 and TRBJ1-5): DAMVIQNPRYQVTQFGKPVTLSCSQTLNHNVMYWYQQKSSQAPKLLFHYYDKDFNNEADTPDNFQSRRPNTSFCFLDIRSPGLGDTAMYLCATSSLVSNQPQHFGDGTRLSIL.

This clonotype was seen repeatedly, ten times or more. The chain joins TRBV6-2 or TRBV6-3 to TRBJ1-2; TRBD1 agrees at 9 bases. The CDR3 runs 15 residues. V lost 6 bases, J lost 4 bases, and 9 bases stayed unmatched. From germline, CDR1 is MNHEY and CDR2 SVGEGT. This CDR3 is CASSHHRGLGYGYTF. In nucleotides, the CDR3 is TGTGCCAGCAGCCACCACAGGGGGCTCGGCTATGGCTACACCTTC.

The chain couples TRBV2 to TRBJ1-3; possibly TRBD1 for D (6 bases). CDR1 and CDR2 (germline): SNHLY, FYNNEI. This CDR3 region has 15 residues. The V and J ends lost 6 bases and 0 bases respectively, with 12 bases between them. The CDR3 region is CASSRQAPSGNTIYF. The CDR3 coding sequence is TGTGCCAGCAGCAGACAGGCCCCCTCTGGAAACACCATATATTTT.

The chain joins TRBV6-5 to TRBJ1-5, with a possible D match to TRBD1 (6 bases). CDR1 MNHEY and CDR2 SVGAGI come from the germline V gene. This CDR3 is 17 amino acids long. The V end was cut by 3 bases, the J end by 4 bases, with 19 bases between. The CDR3 sequence is CASSYVMGGQTNQPQHF. The CDR3 DNA sequence: TGTGCCAGCAGTTATGTGATGGGGGGGCAAACGAATCAGCCCCAGCATTTT.

The table lists this clonotype with a few counts. The chain links TRBV20-1 to TRBJ1-1; D gene ambiguous. The CDR3 runs to 14 residues. In germline, CDR1 is DFQATT, CDR2 SNEGSKA (reference sequence). The V end was cut by 6 bases, the J end by 4 bases, with 18 bases between. The CDR3 protein is CSARLMSRVTEAFF. The CDR3 DNA sequence: TGCAGTGCCCGCCTGATGTCTCGGGTCACTGAAGCTTTCTTT.